The rows below give T cell receptor beta chains drawn from one sample of a study of beta chain features in type 1 diabetes. Here immunoSEQ multiplex PCR was the method, and the copy in TCRdb shows in-frame clones only, minus some. The sample lists roughly 240,000 clones, 14% occurring once. Sequencing was carried out using naive CD4+ T cells from blood. Receptors originate from a woman aged 40 to 50 in good health. The CDR3 runs from the conserved cysteine through the conserved F or W. Fields, in order: V gene, D gene, J gene, clone size, CDR3 length, CDR3 protein, CDR3 DNA. A D gene is named only where the DNA matches it firmly. Only some rows state a clone size, as once, few, many or a class for expanded clones.

>TRBV6-6|TRBD2|TRBJ2-3|.|15
CASTPRLAWADTQYF
TGTGCCAGCACCCCTAGACTAGCGTGGGCAGATACGCAGTATTTT
>TRBV7-9|.|TRBJ1-6|.|15
CASSLNQGNNSPLHF
TGTGCCAGCAGCTTAAATCAGGGGAATAATTCACCCCTCCACTTT
>TRBV19|.|TRBJ1-2|few|12
CASSTPMSGYTF
TGTGCCAGTAGTACTCCGATGAGTGGCTACACCTTC
>TRBV11-2|.|TRBJ2-2|few|14
CASSYTQGPGELFF
TGTGCCAGCAGCTATACTCAGGGCCCCGGGGAGCTGTTTTTT
>TRBV9|.|TRBJ2-1|.|18
CASSDSQGPTTGSNEQFF
TGTGCCAGCAGCGATAGTCAGGGGCCTACAACGGGAAGCAATGAGCAGTTCTTC
>TRBV4-1|.|TRBJ2-7|few|13
CASSQESRYAQYF
TGCGCCAGCAGCCAAGAGTCCCGCTACGCGCAGTACTTC
>TRBV18|TRBD2|TRBJ2-7|.|13
CASSPGGVYEQYF
TGTGCCAGCTCCCCGGGGGGGGTCTACGAGCAGTACTTC
>TRBV25-1|.|TRBJ2-1|.|16
CARSPLQSAGPHEQFF
TGTGCCAGATCTCCCCTCCAAAGCGCGGGGCCCCATGAGCAGTTCTTC
>TRBV7-9|TRBD2|TRBJ2-3|.|18
CANRAGGLAGAFTDTQYF
TGTGCCAACAGAGCAGGGGGACTAGCGGGGGCCTTCACAGATACGCAGTATTTT
>TRBV6-5|.|TRBJ1-5|.|13
CASSYNENQPQHF
TGTGCCAGCAGTTACAATGAGAATCAGCCCCAGCATTTT
>TRBV6-6|TRBD1|TRBJ1-5|few|16
CASIKQGVGDNQPQHF
TGTGCCAGCATAAAACAGGGGGTAGGGGACAATCAGCCCCAGCATTTT
>TRBV5-1|.|TRBJ1-1|few|14
CASSSEGHRTEAFF
TGCGCCAGCAGTAGTGAGGGCCATAGGACTGAAGCTTTCTTT
>TRBV5-1|TRBD2|TRBJ2-5|few|16
CASSLSIGRGQETQYF
TGCGCCAGCAGCTTGAGTATCGGGCGGGGGCAAGAGACCCAGTACTTC
>TRBV19|TRBD1|TRBJ1-5|many|15
CASSAQGPSNQPQHF
TGTGCCAGTAGTGCACAGGGGCCTAGCAATCAGCCCCAGCATTTT
>TRBV11-2|TRBD1|TRBJ2-7|.|13
CASSFGTDYEQYF
TGTGCCAGCAGCTTTGGGACAGACTACGAGCAGTACTTC
>TRBV7-2|TRBD1|TRBJ1-6|.|16
CASSWTGVTYNSPLHF
TGTGCCAGCAGCTGGACAGGGGTTACCTATAATTCACCCCTCCACTTT
>TRBV7-8|.|TRBJ2-2|.|16
CASSARWGPNTGELFF
TGTGCCAGCAGCGCGCGATGGGGGCCGAACACCGGGGAGCTGTTTTTT
>TRBV19|TRBD2|TRBJ2-1|.|16
CASSIPGTSAYNEQFF
TGTGCCAGTAGTATTCCCGGGACTAGCGCGTACAATGAGCAGTTCTTC
>TRBV5-1|.|TRBJ2-1|few|14
CASSLLAGGNEQFF
TGCGCCAGCAGCCTCCTCGCCGGGGGCAATGAGCAGTTCTTC
>TRBV7-7|.|TRBJ2-5|few|15
CASSGSGGWEETQYF
TGTGCCAGCAGCGGATCTGGGGGGTGGGAAGAGACCCAGTACTTC
>TRBV10-1|TRBD1|TRBJ2-1|.|15
CASSRPGTGPEEQFF
TGCGCCAGCAGCCGTCCCGGGACAGGTCCTGAGGAGCAGTTCTTC
>TRBV9|.|TRBJ1-5|.|14
CASSGGHYNQPQHF
TGTGCCAGCAGCGGAGGACACTACAATCAGCCCCAGCATTTT
>TRBV5-1|TRBD1|TRBJ1-6|.|18
CASSLAVPGQGASSPLHF
TGCGCCAGCAGCTTGGCCGTCCCGGGACAGGGGGCTAGTTCACCCCTCCACTTT
>TRBV18|.|TRBJ1-4|.|14
CASSGAGSDEKLFF
TGTGCCAGCTCAGGAGCGGGGTCCGATGAAAAACTGTTTTTT
>TRBV18|TRBD1|TRBJ2-7|.|16
CASSPSRQGSSYEQYF
TGTGCCAGCTCACCAAGCAGACAGGGGAGCTCCTACGAGCAGTACTTC
>TRBV13|TRBD2|TRBJ2-5|.|15
CASSSRLAGERTQYF
TGTGCCAGCAGCTCAAGACTAGCGGGGGAGAGGACCCAGTACTTC
>TRBV4-1|TRBD1|TRBJ2-7|.|16
CASSQVPGQAVYEQYF
TGCGCCAGCAGCCAAGTCCCAGGACAGGCCGTCTACGAGCAGTACTTC
>TRBV7-6|.|TRBJ2-7|.|13
CASSRDNSYEQYF
TGTGCCAGCAGCCGGGACAACTCCTACGAGCAGTACTTC
>TRBV6-5|.|TRBJ1-1|once|16
CASSYSGRGRGPEAFF
TGTGCCAGCAGTTACTCGGGGAGGGGAAGGGGTCCTGAAGCTTTCTTT
>TRBV7-8|.|TRBJ2-1|.|15
CASSATGPSYNEQFF
TGTGCCAGCAGCGCTACAGGGCCCTCCTACAATGAGCAGTTCTTC
>TRBV7-2|.|TRBJ1-3|few|14
CASSLTVFGNTIYF
TGTGCCAGCAGCTTAACGGTGTTTGGAAACACCATATATTTT
>TRBV2|TRBD1|TRBJ2-7|.|14
CASRPGTGQYEQYF
TGTGCCAGCAGGCCAGGGACAGGCCAGTACGAGCAGTACTTC
>TRBV2|.|TRBJ1-1|.|13
CASTEGVGTEAFF
TGTGCCAGCACCGAGGGGGTAGGGACTGAAGCTTTCTTT
>TRBV6-5|TRBD1|TRBJ2-5|few|16
CASSYSGQGPQETQYF
TGTGCCAGCAGTTACTCCGGACAGGGCCCTCAAGAGACCCAGTACTTC
>TRBV9|TRBD2|TRBJ2-7|.|17
CASSVAPTSGGTYEQYF
TGTGCCAGCAGCGTAGCCCCCACTAGCGGGGGTACCTACGAGCAGTACTTC
>TRBV7-2|.|TRBJ2-1|.|16
CASSLEGAGPYNEQFF
TGTGCCAGCAGCTTAGAGGGTGCAGGGCCCTACAATGAGCAGTTCTTC
>TRBV7-8|TRBD2|TRBJ2-7|.|17
CASSLALAGGPSYEQYF
TGTGCCAGCAGCTTAGCGCTAGCGGGGGGCCCTTCCTACGAGCAGTACTTC
>TRBV15|.|TRBJ1-5|few|15
CATRAGGLSNQPQHF
TGTGCCACCAGGGCCGGGGGTCTTAGCAATCAGCCCCAGCATTTT
>TRBV2|.|TRBJ2-7|few|18
CASTTRGVSRIISYEQYF
TGTGCCAGCACTACCCGCGGGGTCAGTCGTATAATCTCCTACGAGCAGTACTTC
>TRBV2|.|TRBJ2-5|.|13
CASSVQGDGAQYF
TGTGCCAGCAGTGTGCAGGGCGATGGGGCCCAGTACTTC
>TRBV4-2|.|TRBJ2-1|.|14
CASSSPPPYNEQFF
TGTGCCAGCAGCTCTCCCCCCCCTTACAATGAGCAGTTCTTC
>TRBV9|.|TRBJ2-1|.|13
CASSAEINNEQFF
TGTGCCAGCAGCGCCGAGATAAACAATGAGCAGTTCTTC
>TRBV7-9|.|TRBJ2-7|many|15
CASSLPSNAAYEQYF
TGTGCCAGCAGCCTCCCGTCAAACGCGGCCTACGAGCAGTACTTC
>TRBV10-3|.|TRBJ1-3|.|15
CAIKIAKATGNTIYF
TGTGCCATCAAGATAGCCAAAGCTACAGGAAACACCATATATTTT
>TRBV7-2|TRBD2|TRBJ2-3|.|18
CASSLVLAGGRGTDTQYF
TGTGCCAGCAGCTTAGTACTAGCGGGGGGGCGGGGCACAGATACGCAGTATTTT
>TRBV5-4|.|TRBJ1-1|.|14
CASSSRGMNTEAFF
TGCGCCAGCAGCTCTAGGGGTATGAACACTGAAGCTTTCTTT
>TRBV2|.|TRBJ1-1|.|14
CASTERDFSTEAFF
TGTGCCAGCACGGAGAGGGATTTTAGCACTGAAGCTTTCTTT
>TRBV30|TRBD1|TRBJ2-3|.|15
CAWSVDRGMRDTQYF
TGTGCCTGGAGTGTAGACAGGGGGATGAGAGATACGCAGTATTTT
>TRBV29-1|.|TRBJ1-1|few|12
CSVQGGGTEAFF
TGCAGCGTACAGGGAGGGGGCACTGAAGCTTTCTTT
>TRBV5-1|TRBD1|TRBJ2-7|few|14
CASRQGQNNYEQYF
TGCGCCAGCAGACAGGGACAGAATAACTACGAGCAGTACTTC
>TRBV6-5|.|TRBJ2-2|few|15
CASSYSFANTGELFF
TGTGCCAGCAGTTACTCCTTCGCGAACACCGGGGAGCTGTTTTTT